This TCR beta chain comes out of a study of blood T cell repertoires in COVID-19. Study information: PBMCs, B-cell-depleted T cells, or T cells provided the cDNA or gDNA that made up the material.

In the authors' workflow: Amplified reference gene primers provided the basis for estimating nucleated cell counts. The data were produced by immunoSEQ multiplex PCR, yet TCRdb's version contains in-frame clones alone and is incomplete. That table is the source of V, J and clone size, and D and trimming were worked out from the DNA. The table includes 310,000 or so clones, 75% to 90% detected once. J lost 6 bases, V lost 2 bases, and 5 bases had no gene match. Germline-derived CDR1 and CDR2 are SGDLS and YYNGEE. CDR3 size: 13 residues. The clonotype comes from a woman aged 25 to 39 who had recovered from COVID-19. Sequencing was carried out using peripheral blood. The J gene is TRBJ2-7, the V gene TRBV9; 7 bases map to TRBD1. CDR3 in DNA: TGTGCCAGCAGCGTCCACAGGGGTAGCGAGCAGTACTTC. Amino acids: CASSVHRGSEQYF.